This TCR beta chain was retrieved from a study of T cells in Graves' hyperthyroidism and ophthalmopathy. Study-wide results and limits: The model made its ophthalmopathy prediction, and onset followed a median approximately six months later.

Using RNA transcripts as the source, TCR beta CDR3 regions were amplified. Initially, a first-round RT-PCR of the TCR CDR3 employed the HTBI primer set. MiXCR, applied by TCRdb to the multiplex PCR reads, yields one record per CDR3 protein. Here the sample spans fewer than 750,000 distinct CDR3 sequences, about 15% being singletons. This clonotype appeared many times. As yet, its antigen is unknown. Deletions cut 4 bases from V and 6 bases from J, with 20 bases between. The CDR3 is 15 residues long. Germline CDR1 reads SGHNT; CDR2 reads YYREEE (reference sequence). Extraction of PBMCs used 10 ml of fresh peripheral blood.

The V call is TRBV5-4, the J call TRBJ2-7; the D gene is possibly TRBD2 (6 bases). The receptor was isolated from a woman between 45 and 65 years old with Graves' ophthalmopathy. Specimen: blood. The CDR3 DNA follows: TGTGCCAGCAGCGGCCCGGACGGGCAAGCGGGCGAGCAGTACTTC. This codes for CASSGPDGQAGEQYF.